This section outlines one T cell receptor (beta chain) sequence together with its context. The data were taken from a study of tumor T cells in aggressive B-cell lymphoma. The V gene's germline CDR1 is SGHVS and CDR2 FNYEAQ. The CDR3 covers 13 residues. V was clipped by 1 base and J by 4 bases, with 8 bases between them. Sequencing used immunoSEQ multiplex PCR; TCRdb keeps in-frame clones, though not all of them. The sample lists some 600 clones; 94% were seen once. The material sequenced was tumor tissue. The TCR comes from an adult with diffuse large B cell lymphoma. J is TRBJ2-7 and V is TRBV7-6; a weak D match, TRBD1 (5 bases). CDR3 region: CASSLGRVYEQYF. The CDR3 region has the DNA TGTGCCAGCAGCTTAGGCAGGGTTTACGAGCAGTACTTC.